This T cell receptor (beta chain) was recovered during a study of T cells in Graves' hyperthyroidism and ophthalmopathy. Broader study findings: Researchers found most expanded thyroid clonotypes above 0.001 in blood as well.

In the case of this clonotype: Its antigen is undetermined.

The source material, RNA transcripts, was used to amplify TCR beta CDR3 regions. HTBI primers were employed in a first-round RT-PCR of the TCR CDR3. TCRdb reprocessed the multiplex PCR reads with MiXCR, giving one entry per CDR3 protein. This table has 550,000 to 600,000 distinct CDR3 sequences, approximately 16% appearing once. The CDR3 spans 21 residues. With 4 bases clipped from V and 0 bases from J, the junction kept 20 bases outside the gene matches. Germline CDR1 is SQVTM and CDR2 is ANQGSEA. Specimen: blood. The V and J genes are TRBV29-1 and TRBJ2-3, with 12 bases that match TRBD2. This sequence was found in a woman in her late teens or twenties with Graves' hyperthyroidism. The CDR3 loop is CSVVPGVGLAGYPHSTDTQYF. DNA for the CDR3: TGCAGCGTTGTCCCCGGAGTAGGACTAGCGGGATATCCCCATAGCACAGATACGCAGTATTTT.